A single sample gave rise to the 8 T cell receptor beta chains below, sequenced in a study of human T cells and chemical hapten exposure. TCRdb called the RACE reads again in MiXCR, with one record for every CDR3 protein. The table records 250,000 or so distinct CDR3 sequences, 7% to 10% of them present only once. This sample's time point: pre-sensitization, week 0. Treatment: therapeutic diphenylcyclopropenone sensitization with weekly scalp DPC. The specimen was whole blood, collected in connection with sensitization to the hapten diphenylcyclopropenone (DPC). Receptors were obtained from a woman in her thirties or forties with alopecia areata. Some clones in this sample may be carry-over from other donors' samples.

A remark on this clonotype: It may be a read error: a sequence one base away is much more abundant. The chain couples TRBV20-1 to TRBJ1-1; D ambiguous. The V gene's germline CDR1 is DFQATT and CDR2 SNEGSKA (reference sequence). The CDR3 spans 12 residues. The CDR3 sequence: CSATWSGTDAFF. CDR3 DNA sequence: TGCAGTGCTACATGGAGCGGCACTGATGCTTTCTTT.

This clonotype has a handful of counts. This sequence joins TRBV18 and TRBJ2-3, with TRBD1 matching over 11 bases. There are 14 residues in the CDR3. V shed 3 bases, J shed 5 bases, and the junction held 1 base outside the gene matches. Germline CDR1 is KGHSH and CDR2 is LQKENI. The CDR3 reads CASSPGQGEDTQYF. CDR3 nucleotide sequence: TGTGCCAGCTCACCGGGACAGGGGGAAGATACGCAGTATTTT. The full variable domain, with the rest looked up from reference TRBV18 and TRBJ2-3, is NAGVMQNPRHLVRRRGQEARLRCSPMKGHSHVYWYRQLPEEGLKFMVYLQKENIIDESGMPKERFSAEFPKEGPSILRIQQVVRGDSAAYFCASSPGQGEDTQYFGPGTRLTVL.

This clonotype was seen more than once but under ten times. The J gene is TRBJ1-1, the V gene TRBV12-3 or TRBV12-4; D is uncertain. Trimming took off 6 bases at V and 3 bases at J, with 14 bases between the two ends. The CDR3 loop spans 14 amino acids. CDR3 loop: CASSPDGWDTEAFF. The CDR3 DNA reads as TGTGCCAGCAGCCCGGACGGGTGGGACACTGAAGCTTTCTTT.

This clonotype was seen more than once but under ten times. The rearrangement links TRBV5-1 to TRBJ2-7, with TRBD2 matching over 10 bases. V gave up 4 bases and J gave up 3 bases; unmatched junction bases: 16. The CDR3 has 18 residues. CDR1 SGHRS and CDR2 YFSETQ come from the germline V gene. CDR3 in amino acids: CASSPTLFTAGGFYEQYF. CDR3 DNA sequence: TGCGCCAGCAGCCCGACCCTCTTCACAGCGGGAGGGTTCTACGAGCAGTACTTC. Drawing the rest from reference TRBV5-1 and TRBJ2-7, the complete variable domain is KAGVTQTPRYLIKTRGQQVTLSCSPISGHRSVSWYQQTPGQGLQFLFEYFSETQRNKGNFPGRFSGRQFSNSRSEMNVSTLELGDSALYLCASSPTLFTAGGFYEQYFGPGTRLTVT.

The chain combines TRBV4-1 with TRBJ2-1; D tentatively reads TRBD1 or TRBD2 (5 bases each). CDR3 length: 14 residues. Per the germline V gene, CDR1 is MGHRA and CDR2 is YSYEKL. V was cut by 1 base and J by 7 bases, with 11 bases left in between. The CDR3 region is CASSQGEGRNEQFF. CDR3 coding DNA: TGCGCCAGCAGCCAAGGAGAGGGGAGAAATGAGCAGTTCTTC.

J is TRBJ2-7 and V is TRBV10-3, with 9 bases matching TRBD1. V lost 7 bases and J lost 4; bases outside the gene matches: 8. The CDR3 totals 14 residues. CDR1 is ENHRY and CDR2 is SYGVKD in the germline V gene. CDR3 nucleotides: TGTGCCATCACAAACGGGACAGGGTCGTACGAGCAGTACTTC. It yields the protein CAITNGTGSYEQYF.

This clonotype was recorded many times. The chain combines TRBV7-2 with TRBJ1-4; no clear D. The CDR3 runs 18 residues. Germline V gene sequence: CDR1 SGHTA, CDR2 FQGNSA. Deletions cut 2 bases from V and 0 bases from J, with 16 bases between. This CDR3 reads CASSLLSSGRATNEKLFF. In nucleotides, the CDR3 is TGTGCCAGCAGCTTATTATCATCGGGGAGAGCAACTAATGAAAAACTGTTTTTT.

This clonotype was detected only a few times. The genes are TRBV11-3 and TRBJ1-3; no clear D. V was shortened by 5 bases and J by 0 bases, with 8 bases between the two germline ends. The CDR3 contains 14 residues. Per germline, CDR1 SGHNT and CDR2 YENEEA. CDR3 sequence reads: CASSRTDSGNTIYF. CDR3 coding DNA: TGTGCCAGCAGCCGGACGGACTCTGGAAACACCATATATTTT.